This T cell receptor (beta chain) was recovered during a study of cytomegalovirus exposure and HLA in healthy donors. Study observations and caveats: Cytomegalovirus-associated TCR beta chains were listed, numbering some 180. Later analysis identified a missense DCLRE1C variant that was linked to TCR beta V- and J-gene trimming.

The CDR3 spans 17 residues. Per germline, CDR1 WNHNN and CDR2 SYGVQD (reference sequence). V lost 1 base and J lost 7; bases outside the gene matches: 11. A remark on this clone: Its antigen is unidentified.

The PCR was carried out with 60 Vbeta primers and 13 Jbeta primers. Generated by immunoSEQ multiplex PCR, the TCRdb table keeps only in-frame clones and is missing some. The table shows roughly 110,000 clones, with 65% to 75% occurring only once. The receptor was isolated from a man aged 25 to 40 in good health and CMV-seropositive. Material: PBMCs. The chain joins TRBV10-1 to TRBJ2-1; 9 bases are a match to TRBD2. CDR3 sequence: CASSEFKLAGVRNEQFF. The CDR3 DNA reads TGCGCCAGCAGTGAGTTTAAACTAGCGGGCGTCAGGAATGAGCAGTTCTTC.